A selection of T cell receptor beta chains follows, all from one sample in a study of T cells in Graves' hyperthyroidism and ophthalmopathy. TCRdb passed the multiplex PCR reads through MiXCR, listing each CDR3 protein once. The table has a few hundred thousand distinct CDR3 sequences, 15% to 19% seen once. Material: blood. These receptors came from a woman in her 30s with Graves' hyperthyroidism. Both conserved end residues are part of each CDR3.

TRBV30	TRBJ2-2	CAWSARADTGELFF
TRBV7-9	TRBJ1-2	CASSLNNRGPGYLYGYTF
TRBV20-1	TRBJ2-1	CSAGRDRGTYNEQFF
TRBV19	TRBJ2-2	CASRTSSGELFF
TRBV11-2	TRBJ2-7	CVSRASAGASYEQYF
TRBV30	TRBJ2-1	CAWSVGALDNEQFF
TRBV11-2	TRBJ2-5	CASSPAGVPETQYF
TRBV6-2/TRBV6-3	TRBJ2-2	CASSHRGFAGELFF
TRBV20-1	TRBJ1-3	CALAGPGNTIYF
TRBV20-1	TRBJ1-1	CSPLPGAGTEAFF
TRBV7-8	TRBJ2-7	CASSLGGTETYEQYF
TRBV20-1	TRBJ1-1	CSAETGEWTEAFF
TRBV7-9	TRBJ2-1	CASSLESGFSYNEQFF
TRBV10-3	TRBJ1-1	CAISGQTEAFF
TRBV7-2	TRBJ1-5	CASSFTRGNQPQHF
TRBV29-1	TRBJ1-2	CSVDLTGVHGYTF
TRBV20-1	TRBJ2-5	CSAIGGPLQETQYF
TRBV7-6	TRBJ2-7	CASSLLQGTVDEQYF
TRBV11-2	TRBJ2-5	CASSLDPGQETQYF
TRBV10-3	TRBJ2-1	CAISEGLGLALNEQFF
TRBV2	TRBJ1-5	CASRQQGASNQPQHF
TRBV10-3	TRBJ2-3	CAIRPGLAGPTDTQYF
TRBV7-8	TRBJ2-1	CASRSGRLAYHNEQFF
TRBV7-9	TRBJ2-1	CASSLSSGVGQFF
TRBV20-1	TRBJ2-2	CSARDLQSGPNTGELFF
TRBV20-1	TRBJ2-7	CSGGTSGPLEQYF
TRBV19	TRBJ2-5	CASSIQGETQYF